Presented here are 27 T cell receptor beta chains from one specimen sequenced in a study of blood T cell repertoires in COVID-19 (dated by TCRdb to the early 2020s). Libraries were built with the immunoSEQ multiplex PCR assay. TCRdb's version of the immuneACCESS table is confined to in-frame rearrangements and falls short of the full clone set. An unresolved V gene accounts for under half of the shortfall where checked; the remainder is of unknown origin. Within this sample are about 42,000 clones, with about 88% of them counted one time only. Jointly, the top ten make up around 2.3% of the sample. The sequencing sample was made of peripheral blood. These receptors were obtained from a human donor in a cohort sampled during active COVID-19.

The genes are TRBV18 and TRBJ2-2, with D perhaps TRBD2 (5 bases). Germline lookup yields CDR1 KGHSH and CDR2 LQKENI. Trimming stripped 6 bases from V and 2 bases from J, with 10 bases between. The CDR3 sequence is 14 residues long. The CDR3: CASSYRENTGELFF. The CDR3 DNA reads TGTGCCAGCTCTTACCGGGAAAACACCGGGGAGCTGTTTTTT.

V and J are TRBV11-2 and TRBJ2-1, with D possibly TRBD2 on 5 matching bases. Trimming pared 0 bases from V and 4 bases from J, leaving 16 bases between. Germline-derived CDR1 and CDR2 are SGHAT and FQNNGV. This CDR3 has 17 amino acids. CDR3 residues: CASSLDRLASEYNEQFF. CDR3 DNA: TGTGCCAGCAGCTTAGATCGCCTAGCCTCCGAATACAATGAGCAGTTCTTC.

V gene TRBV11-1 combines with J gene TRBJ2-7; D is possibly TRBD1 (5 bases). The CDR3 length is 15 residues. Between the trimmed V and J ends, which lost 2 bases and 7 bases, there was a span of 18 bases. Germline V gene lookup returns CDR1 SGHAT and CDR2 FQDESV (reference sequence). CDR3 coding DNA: TGTGCCAGCAGCTTAACAGGAGCCCCGGTATGGGAGCAGTACTTC. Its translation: CASSLTGAPVWEQYF.

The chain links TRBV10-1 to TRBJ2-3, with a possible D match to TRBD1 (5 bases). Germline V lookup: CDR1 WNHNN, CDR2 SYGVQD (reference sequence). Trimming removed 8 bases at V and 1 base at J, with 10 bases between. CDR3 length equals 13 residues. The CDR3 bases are TGCGCCAGCGGGGAAGGGGGCACAGATACGCAGTATTTT. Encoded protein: CASGEGGTDTQYF.

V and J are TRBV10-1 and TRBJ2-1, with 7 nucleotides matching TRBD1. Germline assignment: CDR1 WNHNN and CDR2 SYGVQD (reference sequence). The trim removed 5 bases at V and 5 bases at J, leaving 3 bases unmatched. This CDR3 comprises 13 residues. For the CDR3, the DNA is TGCGCCAGCAGTAGGACAGGCAACAATGAGCAGTTCTTC. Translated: CASSRTGNNEQFF.

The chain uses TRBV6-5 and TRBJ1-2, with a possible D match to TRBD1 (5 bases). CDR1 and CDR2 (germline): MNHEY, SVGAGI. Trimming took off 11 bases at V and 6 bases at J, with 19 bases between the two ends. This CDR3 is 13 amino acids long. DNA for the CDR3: TGTGCCTGCCGAAGGTGGGGAGGGGATGGCTACACCTTC. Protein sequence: CACRRWGGDGYTF.

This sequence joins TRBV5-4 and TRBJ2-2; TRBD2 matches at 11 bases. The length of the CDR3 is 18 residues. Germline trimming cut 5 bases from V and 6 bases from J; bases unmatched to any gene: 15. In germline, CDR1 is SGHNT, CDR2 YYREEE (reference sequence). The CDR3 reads CASSSAIAGGLFSGELFF. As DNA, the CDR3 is TGTGCCAGCAGTTCTGCGATAGCGGGGGGGCTTTTTTCCGGGGAGCTGTTTTTT.

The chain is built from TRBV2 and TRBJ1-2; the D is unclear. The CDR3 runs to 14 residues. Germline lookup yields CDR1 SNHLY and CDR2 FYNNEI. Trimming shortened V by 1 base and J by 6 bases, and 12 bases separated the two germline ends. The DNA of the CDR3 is TGTGCCAGCAGTGAAGGTCTGGGCGGGGATGGCTACACCTTC. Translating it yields CASSEGLGGDGYTF.

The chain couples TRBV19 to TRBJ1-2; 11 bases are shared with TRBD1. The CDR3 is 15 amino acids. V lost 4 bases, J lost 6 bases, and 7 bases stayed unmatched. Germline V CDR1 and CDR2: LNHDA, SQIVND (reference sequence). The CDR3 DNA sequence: TGTGCCAGTAGTACCTCGGGACAGGGGGGCGATGGCTACACCTTC. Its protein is CASSTSGQGGDGYTF.

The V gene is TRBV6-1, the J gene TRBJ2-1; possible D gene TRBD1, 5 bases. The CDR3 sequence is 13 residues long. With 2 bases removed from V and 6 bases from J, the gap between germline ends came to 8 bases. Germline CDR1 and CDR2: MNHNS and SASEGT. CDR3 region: CASSEIRANEQFF. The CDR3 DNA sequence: TGTGCCAGCAGTGAAATCAGGGCCAATGAGCAGTTCTTC.

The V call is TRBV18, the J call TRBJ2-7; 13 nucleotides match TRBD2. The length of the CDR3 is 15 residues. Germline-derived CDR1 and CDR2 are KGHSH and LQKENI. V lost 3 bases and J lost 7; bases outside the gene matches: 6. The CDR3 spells CASSPTSGGHREQYF. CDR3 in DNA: TGTGCCAGCTCACCGACTAGCGGGGGGCACCGGGAGCAGTACTTC.

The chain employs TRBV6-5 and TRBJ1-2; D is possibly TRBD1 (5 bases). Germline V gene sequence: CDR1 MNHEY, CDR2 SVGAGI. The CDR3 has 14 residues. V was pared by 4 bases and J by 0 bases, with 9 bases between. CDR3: CASSSATANYGYTF. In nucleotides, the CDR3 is TGTGCCAGCAGTTCAGCGACAGCTAACTATGGCTACACCTTC.

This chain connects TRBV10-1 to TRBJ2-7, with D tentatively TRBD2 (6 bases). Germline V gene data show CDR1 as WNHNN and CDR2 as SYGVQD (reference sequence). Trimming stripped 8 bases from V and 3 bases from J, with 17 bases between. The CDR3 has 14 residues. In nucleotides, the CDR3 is TGCGCCAGCGTCTCAGGGTCGGACTACTACGAGCAGTACTTC. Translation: CASVSGSDYYEQYF.

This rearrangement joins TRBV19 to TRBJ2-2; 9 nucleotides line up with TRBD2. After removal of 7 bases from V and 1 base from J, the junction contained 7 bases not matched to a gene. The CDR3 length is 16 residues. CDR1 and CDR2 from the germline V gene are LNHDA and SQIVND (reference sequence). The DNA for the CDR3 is TGTGCCAGTATTCCTAGCGGGGCCCTGAACACCGGGGAGCTGTTTTTT. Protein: CASIPSGALNTGELFF.

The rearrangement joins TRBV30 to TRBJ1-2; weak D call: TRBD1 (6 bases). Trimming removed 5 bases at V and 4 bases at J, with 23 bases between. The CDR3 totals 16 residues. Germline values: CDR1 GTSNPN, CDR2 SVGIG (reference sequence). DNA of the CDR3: TGTGCCTGGGAAGAGTTGGGGGCCCAGGTTGGCTATGGCTACACCTTC. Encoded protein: CAWEELGAQVGYGYTF.

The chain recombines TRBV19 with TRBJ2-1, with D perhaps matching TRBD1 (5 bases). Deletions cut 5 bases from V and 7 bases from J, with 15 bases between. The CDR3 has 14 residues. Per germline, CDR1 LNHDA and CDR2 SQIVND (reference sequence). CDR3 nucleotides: TGTGCCAGTAGTCTTGCAAGGGGTAGGAATGAGCAGTTCTTC. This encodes CASSLARGRNEQFF.

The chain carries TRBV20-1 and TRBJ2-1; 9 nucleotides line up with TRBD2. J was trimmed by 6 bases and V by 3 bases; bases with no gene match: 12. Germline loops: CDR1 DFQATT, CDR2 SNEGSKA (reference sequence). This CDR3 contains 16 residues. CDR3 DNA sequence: TGCAGTGCTAGTCTCTCGCGGGGGGGCAGGGTCAATGAGCAGTTCTTC. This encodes CSASLSRGGRVNEQFF.

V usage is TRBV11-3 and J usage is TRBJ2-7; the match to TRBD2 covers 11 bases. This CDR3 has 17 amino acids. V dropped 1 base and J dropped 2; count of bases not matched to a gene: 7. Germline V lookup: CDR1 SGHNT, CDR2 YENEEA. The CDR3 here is CASSLGTSGPRTYEQYF. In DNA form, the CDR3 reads TGTGCCAGCAGCTTAGGGACTAGCGGGCCGCGGACCTACGAGCAGTACTTC.

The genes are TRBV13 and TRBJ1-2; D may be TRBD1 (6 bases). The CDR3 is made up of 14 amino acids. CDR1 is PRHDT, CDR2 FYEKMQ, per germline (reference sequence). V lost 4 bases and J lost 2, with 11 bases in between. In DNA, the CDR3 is TGTGCCAGCAGCTCCCCGGGACAAAACTATGGCTACACCTTC. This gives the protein CASSSPGQNYGYTF. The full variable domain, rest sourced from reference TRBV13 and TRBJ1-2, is AAGVIQSPRHLIKEKRETATLKCYPIPRHDTVYWYQQGPGQDPQFLISFYEKMQSDKGSIPDRFSAQQFSDYHSELNMSSLELGDSALYFCASSSPGQNYGYTFGSGTRLTVV.

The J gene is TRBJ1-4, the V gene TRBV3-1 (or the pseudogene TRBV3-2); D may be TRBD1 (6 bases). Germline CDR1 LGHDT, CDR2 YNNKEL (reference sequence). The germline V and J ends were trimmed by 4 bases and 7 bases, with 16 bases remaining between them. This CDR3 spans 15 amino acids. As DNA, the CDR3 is TGTGCCAGCAGCCTAAGCAGGGGTCTCGTTGAAAAACTGTTTTTT. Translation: CASSLSRGLVEKLFF.

CDR3 coding DNA: TGTGCCAGCAGTTTTAACCGGGCGGGGGAAAAACTGTTTTTT. As protein: CASSFNRAGEKLFF. The chain carries TRBV2 and TRBJ1-4, with D hard to call. This CDR3 has 14 residues. Germline assignment: CDR1 SNHLY and CDR2 FYNNEI. Trimming pared 5 bases from V and 8 bases from J, leaving 15 bases between.

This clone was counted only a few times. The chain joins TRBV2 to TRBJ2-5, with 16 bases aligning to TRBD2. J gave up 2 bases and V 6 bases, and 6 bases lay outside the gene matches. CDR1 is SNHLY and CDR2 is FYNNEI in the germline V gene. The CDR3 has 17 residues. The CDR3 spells CASSRGTSGGGQETQYF. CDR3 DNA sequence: TGTGCCAGCAGCCGAGGGACTAGCGGGGGGGGACAAGAGACCCAGTACTTC.

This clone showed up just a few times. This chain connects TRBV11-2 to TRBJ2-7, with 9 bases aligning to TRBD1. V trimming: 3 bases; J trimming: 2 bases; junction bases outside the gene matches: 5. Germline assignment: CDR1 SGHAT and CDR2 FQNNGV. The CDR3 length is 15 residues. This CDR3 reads CASSFGGQGTYEQYF. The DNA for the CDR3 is TGTGCCAGCAGCTTCGGGGGACAGGGTACCTACGAGCAGTACTTC.

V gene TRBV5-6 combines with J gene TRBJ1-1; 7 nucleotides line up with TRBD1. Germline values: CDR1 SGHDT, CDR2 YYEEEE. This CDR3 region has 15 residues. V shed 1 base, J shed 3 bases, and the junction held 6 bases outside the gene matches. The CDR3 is CASSLMNRGDTEAFF. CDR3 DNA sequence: TGTGCCAGCAGCTTGATGAACAGGGGCGACACTGAAGCTTTCTTT.

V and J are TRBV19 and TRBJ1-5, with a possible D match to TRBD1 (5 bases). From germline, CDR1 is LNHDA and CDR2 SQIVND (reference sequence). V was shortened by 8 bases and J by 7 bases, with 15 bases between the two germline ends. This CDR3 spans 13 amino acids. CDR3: CASSPDIRQPQHF. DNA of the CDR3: TGTGCCAGTTCGCCGGACATAAGGCAGCCCCAGCATTTT.

The DNA for the CDR3 is TGTGCCAGCAGCTTCCAGGGGGCGTCCGGGGAGCTGTTTTTT. Translated: CASSFQGASGELFF. This chain uses TRBV5-5 with TRBJ2-2, with TRBD1 matching 8 bases. The germline gives CDR1 SGHKS, CDR2 YYEKEE (reference sequence). The J segment lost 6 bases and the V segment lost 2 bases, leaving 3 bases of the junction unmatched. The CDR3 sequence is 14 residues long.

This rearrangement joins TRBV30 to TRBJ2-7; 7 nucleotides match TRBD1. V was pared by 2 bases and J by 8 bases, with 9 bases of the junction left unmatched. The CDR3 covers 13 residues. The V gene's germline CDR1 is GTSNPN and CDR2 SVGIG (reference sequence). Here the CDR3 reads CAWSTRTGKQQYF. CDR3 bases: TGTGCCTGGAGTACTCGGACAGGTAAACAGCAGTACTTC.